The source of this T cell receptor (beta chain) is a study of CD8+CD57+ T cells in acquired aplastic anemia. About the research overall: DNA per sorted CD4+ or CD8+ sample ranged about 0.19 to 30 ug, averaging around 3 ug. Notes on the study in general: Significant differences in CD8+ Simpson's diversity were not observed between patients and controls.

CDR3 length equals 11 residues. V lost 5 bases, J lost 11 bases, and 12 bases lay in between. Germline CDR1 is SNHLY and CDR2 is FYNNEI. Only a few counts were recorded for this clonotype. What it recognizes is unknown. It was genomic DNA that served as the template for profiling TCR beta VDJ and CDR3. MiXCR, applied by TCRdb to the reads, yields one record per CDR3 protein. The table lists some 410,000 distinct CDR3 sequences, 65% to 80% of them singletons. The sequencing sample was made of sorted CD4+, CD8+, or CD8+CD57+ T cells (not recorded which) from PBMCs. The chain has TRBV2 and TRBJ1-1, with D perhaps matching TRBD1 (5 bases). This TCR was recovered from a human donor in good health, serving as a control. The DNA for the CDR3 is TGTGCCAGCAGTCGGGGCCCATGGGCTTTCTTT. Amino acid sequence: CASSRGPWAFF.